The clone carrying this T cell receptor beta chain was recorded many times. What it recognizes is unknown. V lost 11 bases to trimming and J lost 7 bases, with 21 bases between them. Looked up from germline, CDR1 is MNHNS and CDR2 is SASEGT. CDR3 size: 13 residues. TCRdb fed the 5' RACE reads into MiXCR, producing one record per CDR3 protein. The repertoire holds approximately 150,000 distinct CDR3 sequences, with approximately 32% as singletons. These data are taken from a study of CD8 T cells in ankylosing spondylitis. Regarding the study as a whole: Disease-linked clones reportedly showed significant enrichment in matched ankylosing spondylitis synovial fluid.

The sequencing input was synovial fluid, either unsorted or a sorted T cell fraction (not recorded which). The chain uses TRBV6-1 and TRBJ2-7, with D tentatively TRBD1 or TRBD2 (5 bases each). This TCR came from a male donor with ankylosing spondylitis. CDR3 DNA: TGTGCCGGTTCCGGGACCCTCGAAGGAGAGCAGTACTTC. It is translated as CAGSGTLEGEQYF.